This TCR beta chain was sequenced in a study of cytomegalovirus exposure and HLA in healthy donors. Germline-derived CDR1 and CDR2 are SGHDN and FVKESK. Trimming removed 6 bases at V and 2 bases at J, with 8 bases between. This CDR3 comprises 13 residues. TCRdb's table, derived via immunoSEQ multiplex PCR, lists solely in-frame clones and lacks some. Of over 200,000 clones listed, 85% to 90% are singletons. Sequencing used PBMCs. This rearrangement joins TRBV14 to TRBJ2-1; D not certain. The receptor was isolated from a woman between 18 and 29 years old in good health and CMV-seronegative. The CDR3 sequence is CASSLLTYNEQFF. The DNA of the CDR3 is TGTGCCAGCAGTTTACTAACCTACAATGAGCAGTTCTTC.